Sequencing of this T cell receptor beta chain was carried out in a study of T cells in Graves' hyperthyroidism and ophthalmopathy. This clonotype occurred many times. Template material for amplifying TCR beta CDR3 regions consisted of RNA transcripts. The HTBI primer set served for first-round RT-PCR of the TCR CDR3. Each CDR3 protein is one row after TCRdb ran MiXCR on the multiplex PCR reads. The profile shows hundreds of thousands of distinct CDR3 sequences, around 15% of them singletons. For the diagnoses, clinical symptoms, serum thyroxine and TRAb, thyroid ultrasound and orbital computed tomography were used. This sequence was found in a woman in her 40s with Graves' ophthalmopathy. The specimen sequenced was blood.

The CDR3 sequence: CASSPSSGRKQETQYF. In DNA form, the CDR3 reads TGTGCCAGCAGTCCAAGTAGCGGGAGGAAGCAAGAGACCCAGTACTTC. The rearrangement uses TRBV7-3 and TRBJ2-5, with 10 bases fitting TRBD2. Germline V gene sequence: CDR1 SGHTA, CDR2 FQGTGA. The V gene end was trimmed by 6 bases and the J gene end by 2 bases; junction bases not matched to a gene: 9. The CDR3 covers 16 residues.